Each of the 19 T cell receptor beta chains below was sequenced from the same sample in a study of T-cell memory formation after mild COVID-19. TCRdb fed the 5' RACE reads into MiXCR, producing one record per CDR3 protein. This table holds about 82,000 distinct CDR3 sequences, 9.5% to 15% found once. Sequencing was done on a sample of PBMCs or a T cell subset sorted from them (not recorded which). These receptors originate from a man aged 18 to 30 who had mild COVID-19 (a few samples of this study predate the infection). Cell type and time point are not known.

In its sample, this clonotype was seen a few times. The chain is built from TRBV7-3 and TRBJ2-7; the D call may be TRBD1 or TRBD2 (7 bases each). V lost 5 bases and J lost 5, with 13 bases in between. The CDR3 extends over 13 amino acids. CDR1 is SGHTA and CDR2 is FQGTGA in the germline V gene. CDR3 nucleotide sequence: TGTGCCAGCAGCCCAGGGGGGGGCAACGAGCAGTACTTC. This encodes CASSPGGGNEQYF.

This clonotype was detected a few times. The chain recombines TRBV15 with TRBJ2-1; D perhaps matches TRBD1 (5 bases). The V end was cut by 5 bases, the J end by 9 bases, with 11 bases between. Germline-derived CDR1 and CDR2 are LNHNV and YYDKDF (reference sequence). There are 12 residues in the CDR3. CDR3 DNA: TGTGCCACCAGCCAAGGGGCTTCTGAGCAGTTCTTC. Its protein product is CATSQGASEQFF.

The DNA of the CDR3 is TGTGCCAGCAGCTTGCTCGAGTGGAAATTCGGTGGCTACACCTTC. The encoded protein is CASSLLEWKFGGYTF. The chain carries TRBV5-6 and TRBJ1-2; D is uncertain. The V and J ends lost 1 base and 7 bases respectively, with 17 bases between them. This CDR3 has 15 residues. CDR1 is SGHDT, CDR2 YYEEEE, per germline.

The chain carries TRBV5-1 and TRBJ2-1, with a possible D match to TRBD1 (6 bases). The germline V gene has CDR1 SGHRS and CDR2 YFSETQ. The CDR3 length is 17 residues. Trimming stripped 4 bases from V and 9 bases from J, with 26 bases between. The CDR3 sequence: CASSRLIQGGGNSEQFF. The CDR3 region has the DNA TGCGCCAGCAGCCGCCTGATACAGGGCGGAGGTAACAGTGAGCAGTTCTTC. Full variable domain (rest looked up from reference TRBV5-1 and TRBJ2-1): KAGVTQTPRYLIKTRGQQVTLSCSPISGHRSVSWYQQTPGQGLQFLFEYFSETQRNKGNFPGRFSGRQFSNSRSEMNVSTLELGDSALYLCASSRLIQGGGNSEQFFGPGTRLTVL.

In this sample, this clonotype turned up a few times. The J gene is TRBJ2-5, the V gene TRBV7-2; 8 positions agree with TRBD2. V was clipped by 2 bases and J by 5 bases; unmatched bases: 7. The CDR3 runs 15 residues. Looked up from germline, CDR1 is SGHTA and CDR2 is FQGNSA. The CDR3 loop is CASSLFRGGRETQYF. DNA of the CDR3: TGTGCCAGCAGCTTATTTCGGGGGGGCCGGGAGACCCAGTACTTC.

This clonotype was counted only a few times. DNA of the CDR3: TGTGCCTCATCCCGCGGGGGGGAACGGGATACGCAGTATTTT. This sequence encodes CASSRGGERDTQYF. The chain joins TRBV10-3 to TRBJ2-3; 9 bases align to TRBD2. This CDR3 is built from 14 residues. Germline trimming cut 11 bases from V and 6 bases from J; bases unmatched to any gene: 12. Per the germline V gene, CDR1 is ENHRY and CDR2 is SYGVKD.

The chain uses TRBV4-1 and TRBJ1-1, with no clear D. Trimming stripped 0 bases from V and 1 base from J, with 12 bases between. This CDR3 is built from 16 residues. Germline V lookup: CDR1 MGHRA, CDR2 YSYEKL. CDR3 DNA sequence: TGCGCCAGCAGCCAAGATCAGGCCCGTCCGAACACTGAAGCTTTCTTT. Translation: CASSQDQARPNTEAFF.

This clonotype appeared a few times. V and J are TRBV4-3 and TRBJ2-5; TRBD2 might be the D (5 bases). The germline gives CDR1 LGHNA, CDR2 YSLEER. The CDR3 extends over 15 amino acids. V lost 0 bases and J 5 bases, leaving 13 bases between the germline ends. CDR3 DNA: TGCGCCAGCAGCCAAGACCACGGGAAGGGCGAGACCCAGTACTTC. This translates into CASSQDHGKGETQYF.

This clonotype was seen more than once but under ten times. The V call is TRBV12-3 or TRBV12-4, the J call TRBJ2-7; D gene ambiguous. V was trimmed by 3 bases and J by 2 bases, leaving 5 bases between them. The CDR3 is made up of 12 amino acids. The CDR3 protein is CASSFATYEQYF. The CDR3 nucleotides read TGTGCCAGCAGTTTCGCCACCTACGAGCAGTACTTC.

This clonotype was picked up many times. The rearrangement joins TRBV27 to TRBJ2-7, with TRBD1 matching over 7 bases. CDR3 size: 11 residues. Germline V gene data show CDR1 as MNHEY and CDR2 as SMNVEV (reference sequence). Trimming took 6 bases from V and 6 from J; bases not matched to a gene: 2. The CDR3 DNA reads as TGTGCCAGCAGGACAGGGCGCGAGCAGTACTTC. The encoded protein is CASRTGREQYF.

This clonotype was picked up many times. The chain uses TRBV7-7 and TRBJ2-3, with unresolved D. V lost 5 bases, J lost 1 base, and 7 bases lay in between. This CDR3 is 13 amino acids long. The germline V gene encodes CDR1 SSHAT and CDR2 FNYEAQ (reference sequence). CDR3 sequence: CASSQARTDTQYF. CDR3 coding DNA: TGTGCCAGCAGCCAGGCCCGCACAGATACGCAGTATTTT. The entire variable domain, with the rest obtained from reference TRBV7-7 and TRBJ2-3, is as follows: GAGVSQSPRYKVTKRGQDVTLRCDPISSHATLYWYQQALGQGPEFLTYFNYEAQPDKSGLPSDRFSAERPEGSISTLTIQRTEQRDSAMYRCASSQARTDTQYFGPGTRLTVL.

This clonotype turned up a few times. This chain joins TRBV3-1 and TRBJ2-7; 7 bases align to TRBD2. V lost 4 bases and J lost 2; bases outside the gene matches: 11. The CDR3 covers 16 residues. From germline, CDR1 is LGHDT and CDR2 YNNKEL (reference sequence). The CDR3 DNA reads TGTGCCAGCAGCCCCCCACGGGCTAGCGGAACCTACGAGCAGTACTTC. This codes for CASSPPRASGTYEQYF.

The chain joins TRBV7-2 to TRBJ2-7; 7 nucleotides align to TRBD2. Looked up from germline, CDR1 is SGHTA and CDR2 is FQGNSA. There are 15 residues in the CDR3. J was trimmed by 0 bases and V by 3 bases; bases with no gene match: 5. CDR3 coding DNA: TGTGCCAGCAGCTTCAGTCCGGGGGGCTCCTACGAGCAGTACGTC. This translates into CASSFSPGGSYEQYV.

There are many counts of this clonotype. The chain carries TRBV2 and TRBJ2-3; TRBD2 is a possible D gene (6 bases). Germline-derived CDR1 and CDR2 are SNHLY and FYNNEI. V gave up 6 bases and J gave up 0 bases, with 16 bases separating them. The CDR3 sequence is 16 residues long. CDR3 protein: CASRTGTRPSTDTQYF. Here the CDR3 DNA reads TGTGCCAGCAGAACCGGGACTCGTCCTAGCACAGATACGCAGTATTTT.

This clonotype was seen a handful of times. This chain connects TRBV13 to TRBJ2-2; 7 bases line up with TRBD1. Germline V gene data show CDR1 as PRHDT and CDR2 as FYEKMQ (reference sequence). V shed 10 bases, J shed 4 bases, and the junction held 12 bases outside the gene matches. The CDR3 length is 15 residues. The CDR3 DNA reads TGTGCCACCAACCCCAGGGGGAGTAGCACCGGGGAGCTGTTTTTT. This encodes CATNPRGSSTGELFF.

This clonotype was detected a few times. This sequence joins TRBV19 and TRBJ2-2; D is ambiguous. V gave up 5 bases and J gave up 11 bases, with 12 bases separating them. Germline V CDR1 and CDR2: LNHDA, SQIVND (reference sequence). The CDR3 covers 12 residues. CDR3 DNA sequence: TGTGCCAGTAGTCCACGACCCGTCGAGCTGTTTTTT. Translated, it gives CASSPRPVELFF.

The rearrangement joins TRBV10-3 to TRBJ2-3; 12 nucleotides agree with TRBD2. Germline-derived CDR1 and CDR2 are ENHRY and SYGVKD. The CDR3 has 15 residues. V gave up 6 bases and J gave up 2 bases; unmatched junction bases: 3. CDR3 coding DNA: TGTGCCATCAGGAGGACTAGCGGGGACACAGATACGCAGTATTTT. Amino acids: CAIRRTSGDTDTQYF.

This clonotype was detected many times. This chain joins TRBV4-3 and TRBJ1-5, with TRBD1 matching 7 bases. CDR1 and CDR2 from the germline V gene are LGHNA and YSLEER. The V segment lost 0 bases and the J segment 4 bases; nucleotides outside the gene matches: 6. CDR3 length equals 16 residues. The CDR3 DNA reads as TGCGCCAGCAGCCAAGATCGGACAGGATTAAATCAGCCCCAGCATTTT. Protein product: CASSQDRTGLNQPQHF.

The chain uses TRBV10-2 and TRBJ2-3; D is uncertain. The CDR3 is 12 residues long. CDR1 is WSHSY and CDR2 is SAAADI in the germline V gene. The germline V and J ends were trimmed by 5 bases and 3 bases, with 6 bases remaining between them. For the CDR3, the DNA is TGCGCCAGCAGTTTCATGACAGATACGCAGTATTTT. It translates to CASSFMTDTQYF.